The table lists the clone carrying this T cell receptor (beta chain) with a count of one. Under the authors' procedure: Counts of nucleated cells, estimated from reference gene primer amplification, were obtained. The table came from immunoSEQ multiplex PCR; TCRdb's copy has only in-frame clones and leaves some out. V, J and clone size are taken as reported in that table, and D and trimming were inferred from the DNA itself. Found here are about 85,000 clones, approximately 89% of them singletons; the top ten hold about 2%. This specimen comes from a study of blood T cell repertoires in COVID-19. Background on the study: Italy, Spain and the United States were the sources of the convalescent and acute COVID-19 samples. From T cells, B-cell-depleted T cells, or PBMCs came the material, which was cDNA or gDNA.

Per the germline V gene, CDR1 is LNHDA and CDR2 is SQIVND (reference sequence). The CDR3 is made up of 16 amino acids. V lost 2 bases and J 4 bases, leaving 14 bases between the germline ends. The genes are TRBV19 and TRBJ2-2; D gene ambiguous. The specimen sequenced was peripheral blood. The receptor's source is a man aged 50 or older with acute or convalescent COVID-19. The CDR3 region has the DNA TGTGCCAGTAGTATATCCAGCGATAAATTCACCGGGGAGCTGTTTTTT. Encoded protein: CASSISSDKFTGELFF. Variable domain in full (rest from reference TRBV19 and TRBJ2-2): DGGITQSPKYLFRKEGQNVTLSCEQNLNHDAMYWYRQDPGQGLRLIYYSQIVNDFQKGDIAEGYSVSREKKESFPLTVTSAQKNPTAFYLCASSISSDKFTGELFFGEGSRLTVL.